There are many counts of the clone carrying this T cell receptor beta chain. Its matching antigen is unknown. A read error may account for a junction end that differs from germline. The data derive from a study of T cells in Graves' hyperthyroidism and ophthalmopathy. Patients counted as stable if ophthalmopathy did not develop within 18 months. Patients aged 18 to 65 with hyperthyroidism were newly diagnosed, with duration under 2 months. Using 10 ml of fresh peripheral blood, PBMCs were prepared. Regions amplified from RNA transcripts were the TCR beta CDR3 regions. HTBI primers were the set used in a first-round RT-PCR of the TCR CDR3. TCRdb passed the multiplex PCR reads through MiXCR, listing each CDR3 protein once. The table records just under 750,000 distinct CDR3 sequences, roughly 32% of them present only once. Overall study results and limits: Most thyroid clonotypes expanded above 0.001 were also detected in blood.

The receptor was isolated from a middle-aged woman with Graves' hyperthyroidism. The sample consisted of blood.

CDR3 region: CASSLASASGELFF. CDR3 nucleotides: TGTGCTAGCAGCTTAGCGTCAGCGTCCGGGGAGCTGTTTTTT. The chain recombines TRBV7-7 with TRBJ2-2; TRBD2 might be the D (5 bases). The CDR3 has 14 amino acids. The germline V gene encodes CDR1 SSHAT and CDR2 FNYEAQ (reference sequence).